The TCR beta chain under discussion was sequenced for a study of T cells in Graves' hyperthyroidism and ophthalmopathy. This clonotype was counted at least ten times. Its antigen remains unknown. Amplified TCR beta CDR3 regions came from RNA transcripts. The HTBI primer set served for first-round RT-PCR of the TCR CDR3. One entry per CDR3 protein, called by TCRdb with MiXCR from the multiplex PCR reads. Found here are 650,000 to 850,000 distinct CDR3 sequences, roughly 20% of them singletons; the top ten hold 15% to 20%. The study, taken as a whole, reports: Most expanded thyroid clonotypes above 0.001 recurred in blood.

In patients aged 18 to 65, hyperthyroidism was newly diagnosed, with duration under 2 months. For the diagnoses, clinical symptoms, serum thyroxine and TRAb, thyroid ultrasound and orbital computed tomography were used. Predating any ophthalmopathy symptoms, the blood sample was taken at first hyperthyroidism diagnosis. From germline, CDR1 is LGHDT and CDR2 YNNKEL (reference sequence). The CDR3 has 17 amino acids. J gave up 0 bases and V 1 base, and 4 bases lay outside the gene matches. The receptor's source is a woman between 45 and 60 years old with Graves' hyperthyroidism that later progressed to Graves' ophthalmopathy. The chain uses TRBV3-1 and TRBJ1-4, with 8 bases lining up with TRBD1. The sequenced sample was blood. CDR3 sequence: CASSQGGQGATNEKLFF. As DNA, the CDR3 is TGTGCCAGCAGCCAAGGAGGACAGGGCGCAACTAATGAAAAACTGTTTTTT.